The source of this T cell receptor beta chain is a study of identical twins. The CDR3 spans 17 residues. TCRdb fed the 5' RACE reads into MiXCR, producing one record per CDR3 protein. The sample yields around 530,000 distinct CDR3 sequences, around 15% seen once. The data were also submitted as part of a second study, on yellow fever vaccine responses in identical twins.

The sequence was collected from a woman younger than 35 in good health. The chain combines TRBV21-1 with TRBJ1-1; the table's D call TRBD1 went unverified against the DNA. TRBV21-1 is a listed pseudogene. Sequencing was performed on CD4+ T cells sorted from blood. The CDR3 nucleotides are TGTGCCAGCAGCAAACAAACGGGGGACAGCGAGAACACTGAAGCTTTCTTT. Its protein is CASSKQTGDSENTEAFF.